A selection of T cell receptor beta chains follows, all from one sample in a study of cytomegalovirus exposure and HLA in healthy donors. Produced via immunoSEQ multiplex PCR; TCRdb's table is partial and in-frame only. The sample has over 150,000 clones; roughly 77% are singletons. Specimen: PBMCs. The source is a man aged 25 to 40 in good health and CMV-seropositive. CDR3s include the opening cysteine and the closing phenylalanine or tryptophan. D genes are given only for firm matches. The size field is filled for only some rows; it gives once, few, many or a size class.

J gene,D gene,V gene,clone size,CDR3 protein,CDR3 DNA
TRBJ1-1,.,TRBV29-1,.,CMAGRGNTEAFF,TGCATGGCGGGCAGGGGGAACACTGAAGCTTTCTTT
TRBJ2-3,TRBD2,TRBV7-2,.,CASSLGLSTDTQYF,TGTGCCAGCAGCTTGGGACTAAGCACAGATACGCAGTATTTT
TRBJ2-3,.,TRBV5-1,.,CASSLQGFGTDTQYF,TGCGCCAGCAGCTTACAGGGTTTCGGCACAGATACGCAGTATTTT
TRBJ2-6,.,TRBV5-1,.,CASSPRQDPSGANVLTF,TGCGCCAGCAGCCCACGACAGGATCCATCTGGGGCCAACGTCCTGACTTTC
TRBJ2-1,.,TRBV18,once,CASSPPVRVNEQFF,TGTGCCAGCTCACCACCGGTGAGGGTAAATGAGCAGTTCTTC
TRBJ2-7,.,TRBV9,.,CASSATLGTYEQYF,TGTGCCAGCAGCGCGACACTAGGGACCTACGAGCAGTACTTC
TRBJ2-3,TRBD2,TRBV5-1,.,CASSLGEGADTQYF,TGCGCCAGCAGCTTGGGGGAGGGAGCAGATACGCAGTATTTT
TRBJ2-1,.,TRBV4-3,.,CASSQDQESGGYNEQFF,TGCGCCAGCAGCCAAGATCAGGAGAGTGGCGGGTACAATGAGCAGTTCTTC
TRBJ1-5,.,TRBV6-6,.,CASSPDTYSNQPQHF,TGTGCCAGCAGTCCGGACACCTATAGCAATCAGCCCCAGCATTTT
TRBJ2-7,.,TRBV7-2,.,CASSSGLGVYEQYF,TGTGCCAGCAGCTCCGGCTTGGGAGTCTACGAGCAGTACTTC
TRBJ2-3,TRBD1,TRBV30,.,CAFETGNTDTQYF,TGTGCCTTTGAGACAGGGAATACAGATACGCAGTATTTT
TRBJ2-1,TRBD2,TRBV2,.,CASSVSGTSVSSYNEQFF,TGTGCCAGCAGTGTTAGCGGGACTAGCGTTAGCTCCTACAATGAGCAGTTCTTC
TRBJ1-1,TRBD1,TRBV6-1,few,CATRFLGQVNTEAFF,TGTGCCACTCGTTTCTTGGGACAGGTGAACACTGAAGCTTTCTTT
TRBJ2-3,.,TRBV13,few,CASSTPEGSLTDTQYF,TGTGCCAGCAGCACCCCGGAGGGGAGCCTCACAGATACGCAGTATTTT
TRBJ1-3,TRBD1,TRBV5-1,.,CASSPQGTGAGNTIYF,TGCGCCAGCAGCCCCCAAGGGACAGGGGCTGGAAACACCATATATTTT
TRBJ2-7,.,TRBV13,.,CASSPGLTYEQYF,TGTGCCAGCAGCCCAGGACTAACCTACGAGCAGTACTTC
TRBJ1-4,.,TRBV27,few,CASSLYNRVDEKLFF,TGTGCCAGCAGTTTATACAACAGGGTAGATGAAAAACTGTTTTTT
TRBJ1-5,TRBD1,TRBV18,.,CASSGTANSNQPQHF,TGTGCCAGCTCCGGGACAGCAAATAGCAATCAGCCCCAGCATTTT
TRBJ2-2,.,TRBV6-1,few,CASSAGTLNTGELFF,TGTGCCAGCAGTGCAGGGACATTGAACACCGGGGAGCTGTTTTTT
TRBJ2-7,.,TRBV7-9,.,CASSFFDNPYEQYF,TGTGCCAGCAGCTTTTTCGACAATCCCTACGAGCAGTACTTC
TRBJ2-7,TRBD2,TRBV2,.,CASNLGLAELYEQYF,TGTGCCAGCAATTTGGGACTAGCGGAGCTCTACGAGCAGTACTTC
TRBJ2-3,.,TRBV19,.,CASSMGQGLTDTQYF,TGTGCCAGTAGTATGGGGCAGGGGCTCACAGATACGCAGTATTTT
TRBJ1-2,TRBD1,TRBV19,.,CASSIQAGTGVGGYTF,TGTGCCAGTAGTATCCAGGCCGGGACAGGGGTAGGTGGCTACACCTTC
TRBJ1-1,.,TRBV7-2,.,CASSSRLGAGTEAFF,TGTGCCAGCAGCTCAAGGTTGGGGGCTGGGACTGAAGCTTTCTTT
TRBJ1-6,TRBD1,TRBV4-3,.,CASSPTGTGLNSPLHF,TGCGCCAGCAGCCCCACCGGGACAGGGCTCAATTCACCCCTCCACTTT
TRBJ2-3,.,TRBV5-6,.,CASSLLTDTQYF,TGTGCCAGCAGTCTCCTTACAGATACGCAGTATTTT
TRBJ2-7,.,TRBV6-5,.,CASSYSGGPSYEQYF,TGTGCCAGCAGTTACTCGGGGGGGCCCTCCTACGAGCAGTACTTC
TRBJ2-7,TRBD2,TRBV5-1,.,CASSLSSGGYEQYF,TGCGCCAGCAGCTTAAGTAGCGGGGGCTACGAGCAGTACTTC